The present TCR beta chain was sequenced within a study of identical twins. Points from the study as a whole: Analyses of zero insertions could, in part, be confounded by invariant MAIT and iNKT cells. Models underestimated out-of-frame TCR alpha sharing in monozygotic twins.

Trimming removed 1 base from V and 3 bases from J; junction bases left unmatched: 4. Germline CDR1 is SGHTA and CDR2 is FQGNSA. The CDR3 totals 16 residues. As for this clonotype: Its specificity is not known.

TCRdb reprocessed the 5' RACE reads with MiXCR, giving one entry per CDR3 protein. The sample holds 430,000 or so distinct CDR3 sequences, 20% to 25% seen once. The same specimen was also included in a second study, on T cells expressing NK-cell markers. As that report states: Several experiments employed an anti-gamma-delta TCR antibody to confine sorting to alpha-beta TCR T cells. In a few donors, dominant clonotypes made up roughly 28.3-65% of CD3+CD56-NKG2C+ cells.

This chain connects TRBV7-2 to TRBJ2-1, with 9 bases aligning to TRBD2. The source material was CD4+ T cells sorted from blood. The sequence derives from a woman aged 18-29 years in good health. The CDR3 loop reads CASSLVGTSNYNEQFF. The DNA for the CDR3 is TGTGCCAGCAGCTTAGTAGGGACTAGCAACTACAATGAGCAGTTCTTC.